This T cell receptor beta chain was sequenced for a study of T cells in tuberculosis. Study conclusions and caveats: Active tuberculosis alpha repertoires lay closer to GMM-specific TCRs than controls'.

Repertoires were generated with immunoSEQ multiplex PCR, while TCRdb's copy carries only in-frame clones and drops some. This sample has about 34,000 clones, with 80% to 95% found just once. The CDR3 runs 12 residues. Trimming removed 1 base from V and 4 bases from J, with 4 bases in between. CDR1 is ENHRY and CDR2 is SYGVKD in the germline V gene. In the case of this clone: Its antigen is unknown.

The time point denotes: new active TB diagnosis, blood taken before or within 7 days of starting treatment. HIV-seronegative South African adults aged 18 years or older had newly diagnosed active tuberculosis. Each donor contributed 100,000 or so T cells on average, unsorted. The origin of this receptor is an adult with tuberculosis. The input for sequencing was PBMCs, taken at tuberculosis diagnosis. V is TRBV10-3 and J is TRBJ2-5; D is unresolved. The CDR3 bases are TGTGCCATCAGTGAGTTCAGAGAGACCCAGTACTTC. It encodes CAISEFRETQYF.